This is a list of T cell receptor beta chains from one sample in a study of OX40 agonist ivuxolimab in advanced cancers. TCRdb's copy holds only in-frame clones and misses some; the assay was immunoSEQ multiplex PCR. This table has tens of thousands of clones, more than 70% appearing once. The material was CD4+ or CD8+ T cells sorted from blood, obtained in a trial of the OX40 agonist ivuxolimab. These receptors all stem from an adult with an advanced solid tumor such as melanoma, head and neck, liver or kidney cancer. The CDR3 runs from the conserved cysteine through the conserved F or W. D genes are given only for firm matches. Size is stated for part of the rows, as once, few or many counts, or as a class when the clone is expanded.

j_call	d_call	v_call	cdr3_length	clone_size	cdr3_nt	cdr3_aa
TRBJ1-6	TRBD1	TRBV5-1	17	NA	TGCGCCAGCAGCTTGCAACAGACAGGGGCCGGGAATTCACCCCTCCACTTT	CASSLQQTGAGNSPLHF
TRBJ1-1	NA	TRBV28	13	NA	TGTGCCAGCAGGACGGCAGGGACGACTGAAGCTTTCTTT	CASRTAGTTEAFF
TRBJ1-3	NA	TRBV12-5	17	NA	TGTGCTAGTGGTTTCGTCCGGGACGGCCACTCTGGAAACACCATATATTTT	CASGFVRDGHSGNTIYF
TRBJ2-2	NA	TRBV11-2	15	NA	TGTGCCAGCAGCTCGACCCGAGGGTACACCGGGGAGCTGTTTTTT	CASSSTRGYTGELFF
TRBJ2-1	NA	TRBV29-1	14	NA	TGCAGCGTTGCGTCAGGCTTATCCCTTATGGAGCAGTTCTTC	CSVASGLSLMEQFF
TRBJ1-6	NA	TRBV2	15	NA	TGTGCCAGCAGTGAAGGAGTCCGGGGGAATTCACCCCTCCACTTT	CASSEGVRGNSPLHF
TRBJ2-7	TRBD2	TRBV5-1	14	NA	TGCGCCAGCAGCACGGGACTAGGCCCCTACGAGCAGTACTTC	CASSTGLGPYEQYF
TRBJ2-7	TRBD2	TRBV2	14	NA	TGTGCCAGCAGTTTTAGCGGGAGGGAACTAGAGCAGTACTTC	CASSFSGRELEQYF
TRBJ2-3	NA	TRBV7-8	12	NA	TGTGCCAGCAGCTTGAGCACAGATACGCAGTATTTT	CASSLSTDTQYF
TRBJ2-2	NA	TRBV6-1	15	once	TGTGCCAGCCCGAACCCCCGGGGCACTACCGGGGAGCTGTTTTTT	CASPNPRGTTGELFF
TRBJ2-7	TRBD1	TRBV5-5	14	NA	TGTGCCAGCACCGCCACAAGGGACAGGGACGAGCAGTACTTC	CASTATRDRDEQYF
TRBJ1-1	TRBD1	TRBV5-1	14	NA	TGCGCCAGCAGCCTAAGACAGGGAGCGACTGAAGCTTTCTTT	CASSLRQGATEAFF
TRBJ2-7	NA	TRBV6-5	15	NA	TGTGCCAGCAGTTACACTTGGGACTTCTCCTACGAGCAGTACTTC	CASSYTWDFSYEQYF
TRBJ1-4	NA	TRBV4-2	14	NA	TGTGCCAGCAGCCAAGATGGGGGAAATGAAAAACTGTTTTTT	CASSQDGGNEKLFF
TRBJ2-3	NA	TRBV28	13	NA	TGTGCCAGCACCCTGCCGGGCACAGATACGCAGTATTTT	CASTLPGTDTQYF
TRBJ1-3	NA	TRBV5-4	15	NA	TGTGCCAGCAGCTTGCCCGCGTCCTCTGGAAACACCATATATTTT	CASSLPASSGNTIYF
TRBJ2-1	TRBD2	TRBV11-2	15	NA	TGTGCCAGCAGCCTTACTAGCGGGGGGTACAATGAGCAGTTCTTC	CASSLTSGGYNEQFF
TRBJ1-6	TRBD1	TRBV5-1	17	NA	TGCGCCAGCAGCTTGGTTGGACAGGGGATAGATAATTCACCCCTCCACTTT	CASSLVGQGIDNSPLHF
TRBJ2-5	TRBD2	TRBV7-9	17	NA	TGTGCCAGCAGCTTAGTAAAGACTAGCGGGATCCAAGAGACCCAGTACTTC	CASSLVKTSGIQETQYF
TRBJ2-1	NA	TRBV27	14	NA	TGTGCCAGCAGTTTCCGGGAGAGGTCAAATGAGCAGTTCTTC	CASSFRERSNEQFF
TRBJ2-3	TRBD1	TRBV5-1	15	NA	TGCGCCAGCAGCTTGGGACAGGGGAATGTCGATACGCAGTATTTT	CASSLGQGNVDTQYF